This record covers a single T cell receptor beta chain. These data belong to a study of human thymus T cells. Assay: immunoSEQ multiplex PCR; the TCRdb copy retains only in-frame clones and omits some. Here the sample spans some 50,000 clones, about 95% being singletons. V lost 3 bases and J 6 bases, leaving 11 bases between the germline ends. The CDR3 is 12 residues long. Per the germline V gene, CDR1 is GTSNPN and CDR2 is SVGIG (reference sequence). Half of the eight donors gave roughly 0.5-1 mL blood during surgery. No fixed cell number was used; all available blood leukocytes supplied DNA. The sample taken for sequencing was blood. The chain couples TRBV30 to TRBJ1-1; the D gene is possibly TRBD1 (5 bases). This TCR was sampled from a girl under two years old with a congenital heart defect but otherwise immunologically healthy. The CDR3 DNA reads TGTGCCTGGAGCGACCTGGGGGCTGAAGCTTTCTTT. Amino acids: CAWSDLGAEAFF.